Presented here are 13 T cell receptor beta chains from one specimen sequenced in a study of T-cell memory formation after mild COVID-19. TCRdb itself ran the 5' RACE reads through MiXCR, one entry per CDR3 protein. This table holds 270,000 or so distinct CDR3 sequences, approximately 15% found once. Material: PBMCs or a T cell subset sorted from them (not recorded which). All receptors come from a man aged 18 to 29 who had mild COVID-19 (a few samples of this study predate the infection). Cell type and time point are not known.

This clonotype came up a few times. This sequence joins TRBV11-2 and TRBJ1-2, with D perhaps TRBD1 (5 bases). The CDR3 sequence is 13 residues long. Germline CDR1 reads SGHAT; CDR2 reads FQNNGV. V lost 5 bases, J lost 12 bases, and 19 bases lay in between. DNA of the CDR3: TGTGCCAGCAGCCTGGCCGGGACCGAGGTACACACCTTC. The encoded protein is CASSLAGTEVHTF.

The CDR3 DNA follows: TGTGCCAGCAGCTTAGATCGAGCGGGGAGGGCCTACAATGAGCAGTTCTTC. Protein sequence: CASSLDRAGRAYNEQFF. The chain uses TRBV11-2 and TRBJ2-1; 7 bases line up with TRBD2. The trim removed 0 bases at V and 2 bases at J, leaving 7 bases unmatched. The CDR3 is 17 amino acids. Germline CDR1 is SGHAT and CDR2 is FQNNGV. Together with reference TRBV11-2 and TRBJ2-1, the CDR3 gives the full variable domain: EAGVAQSPRYKIIEKRQSVAFWCNPISGHATLYWYQQILGQGPKLLIQFQNNGVVDDSQLPKDRFSAERLKGVDSTLKIQPAKLEDSAVYLCASSLDRAGRAYNEQFFGPGTRLTVL.

The chain has TRBV6-5 and TRBJ2-7; 7 nucleotides align to TRBD2. V lost 7 bases, J lost 5 bases, and 5 bases stayed unmatched. The CDR3 has 12 residues. Germline V CDR1 and CDR2: MNHEY, SVGAGI. CDR3 protein: CASTGGVNEQYF. CDR3 DNA sequence: TGTGCCAGCACGGGGGGAGTCAACGAGCAGTACTTC.

This clonotype was observed at least ten times. V and J are TRBV7-2 and TRBJ2-5; D may be TRBD1 (6 bases). V was shortened by 1 base and J by 5 bases, with 11 bases between the two germline ends. Germline CDR1 is SGHTA and CDR2 is FQGNSA. This CDR3 is 14 amino acids long. This CDR3 is CASSLGSRGETQYF. Here the CDR3 DNA reads TGTGCCAGCAGCTTAGGGTCCAGGGGTGAGACCCAGTACTTC.

This sequence joins TRBV4-2 and TRBJ1-1, with D hard to call. V shed 0 bases and J shed 2 bases, with 10 bases lying between them. The CDR3 covers 15 residues. Germline CDR1 LGHNA, CDR2 YNFKEQ. The CDR3 DNA sequence: TGTGCCAGCAGCCAAGAAATCGCAGGCAACACTGAAGCTTTCTTT. This codes for CASSQEIAGNTEAFF.

This chain links TRBV11-1 with TRBJ1-2; the D is unclear. V was clipped by 6 bases and J by 3 bases, with 14 bases between them. Germline assignment: CDR1 SGHAT and CDR2 FQDESV (reference sequence). The CDR3 extends over 14 amino acids. The CDR3 protein is CASSSSAPYYGYTF. The CDR3, as DNA: TGTGCCAGCAGTTCATCGGCCCCCTACTATGGCTACACCTTC.

In its sample, this clonotype was seen a few times. The rearrangement links TRBV6-2 or TRBV6-3 to TRBJ2-7, with 7 bases fitting TRBD1. Germline assignment: CDR1 MNHEY and CDR2 SVGEGT. Trimming cost V 7 bases and J 5 bases; bases outside gene matches: 11. CDR3 length equals 14 residues. The CDR3 DNA sequence: TGTGCCAGCACCCCCGCCGACAGGGCCCACGAGCAGTACTTC. Translated, it gives CASTPADRAHEQYF.

This clonotype was seen at least ten times. The chain joins TRBV6-5 to TRBJ1-3; D is uncertain. Germline V gives CDR1 MNHEY, CDR2 SVGAGI. There are 15 residues in the CDR3. V was cut by 6 bases and J by 0 bases, with 12 bases left in between. The CDR3 here is CASRGGSISGNTIYF. CDR3 DNA: TGTGCCAGCAGGGGAGGCAGTATCTCTGGAAACACCATATATTTT.

The chain has TRBV5-1 and TRBJ1-3; no definite D call. V was clipped by 4 bases and J by 4 bases, with 9 bases between them. This CDR3 is built from 13 residues. In germline, CDR1 is SGHRS, CDR2 YFSETQ. CDR3 in amino acids: CASSLGPGNTIYF. CDR3 sequence (DNA): TGCGCCAGCAGCCTCGGACCGGGAAACACCATATATTTT.

This chain uses TRBV20-1 with TRBJ2-1; 7 bases line up with TRBD2. This CDR3 comprises 14 residues. The J segment lost 6 bases and the V segment lost 5 bases, leaving 10 bases of the junction unmatched. Per germline, CDR1 DFQATT and CDR2 SNEGSKA (reference sequence). The CDR3 protein is CSAPRLASGNEQFF. In DNA form, the CDR3 reads TGCAGTGCTCCTCGACTAGCCTCGGGCAATGAGCAGTTCTTC.

The gene calls are TRBV7-6 and TRBJ2-5, with D perhaps TRBD2 (5 bases). In germline, CDR1 is SGHVS, CDR2 FNYEAQ. CDR3 length: 16 residues. V dropped 1 base and J dropped 2 bases, with 14 bases sitting between them. CDR3 loop: CASSLGQRAVQETQYF. DNA of the CDR3: TGTGCCAGCAGCTTAGGCCAGAGGGCAGTACAAGAGACCCAGTACTTC.

This clonotype occurred a few times. The CDR3 spells CASSPEVGLLVNEQFF. DNA for the CDR3: TGTGCCAGCAGCCCCGAAGTAGGCCTGTTGGTCAATGAGCAGTTCTTC. V gene TRBV11-2 combines with J gene TRBJ2-1, with unresolved D. The germline CDR1 and CDR2 sequences are SGHAT and FQNNGV. CDR3 size: 16 residues. Trimming left V 5 bases short and J 6 bases short, with 20 bases between.

This clonotype was detected ten times or more. This chain uses TRBV12-3 or TRBV12-4 with TRBJ1-2; 7 nucleotides match TRBD1. J was trimmed by 4 bases and V by 5 bases; bases with no gene match: 1. The CDR3 runs 12 residues. The CDR3 loop is CASSNRGYGYTF. The CDR3 DNA follows: TGTGCCAGCAGTAACAGGGGCTATGGCTACACCTTC.